This T cell receptor beta chain emerged from a study of glioma-infiltrating T cells after dendritic cell vaccination. The time point here: after dendritic cell vaccination, including at tumor progression/relapse. On this clone: The antigen remains unidentified.

The primer mix had 60 V beta and 13 J beta primers. Profiled with immunoSEQ multiplex PCR; TCRdb holds only in-frame clones, not every one. In the table there are 90,000 to 140,000 clones, around 89% of which are singletons. Findings of the study overall: No direct clonality-survival link was found; a diverse polyclonal response may matter.

With 6 bases clipped from V and 8 bases from J, the junction kept 10 bases outside the gene matches. The CDR3 runs 14 residues. The V gene's germline CDR1 is MNHEY and CDR2 SMNVEV (reference sequence). V and J are TRBV27 and TRBJ1-2, with 9 bases identical to TRBD1. This TCR came from a human donor with glioblastoma. The sample consisted of blood, taken after dendritic cell vaccination. CDR3 in amino acids: CASRPGQGGKGYTF. The CDR3 nucleotides are TGTGCCAGCAGACCGGGACAGGGAGGGAAGGGCTACACCTTC.